These T cell receptor beta chains were read from a single sample in a study of a mutant IDH1 vaccine in newly diagnosed glioma. No antigens are known for them. Data came from immunoSEQ multiplex PCR; TCRdb stores just in-frame clones and leaves some out. The data hold tens of thousands of clones, with roughly 75% observed a single time. The source material was PBMCs, sampled from a glioma patient whose treatment included an IDH1 peptide vaccine. These receptors all come from a man in his fifties with glioma. Both conserved end residues are part of each CDR3. The order of the fields is CDR3 length, clone size, D gene, J gene, V gene, CDR3 protein, CDR3 DNA. A D gene is named only where the DNA matches it firmly. A clone size is listed for some rows: how often the clone was seen (once, few, many), or a class if it is expanded.

>14|few|.|TRBJ2-3|TRBV5-4
CASSLEAVTDTQYF
TGTGCCAGCAGCTTGGAGGCGGTCACAGATACGCAGTATTTT
>14|few|TRBD1|TRBJ2-1|TRBV5-1
CASSPGTVSNEQFF
TGCGCCAGCAGCCCCGGGACAGTATCTAATGAGCAGTTCTTC
>13|.|.|TRBJ2-5|TRBV5-1
CASSPRSGETQYF
TGCGCCAGCAGCCCCCGGTCCGGAGAGACCCAGTACTTC
>15|.|.|TRBJ1-1|TRBV19
CASSAHRETNTEAFF
TGTGCCAGTAGTGCCCACCGGGAGACGAACACTGAAGCTTTCTTT
>14|once|TRBD2|TRBJ2-3|TRBV10-3
CAIKAGGDLDTQYF
TGTGCCATCAAAGCGGGGGGTGACCTGGATACGCAGTATTTT
>15|.|.|TRBJ1-1|TRBV19
CASSPRGGMNTEAFF
TGTGCCAGTAGTCCCCGAGGGGGGATGAACACTGAAGCTTTCTTT
>13|.|.|TRBJ1-2|TRBV2
CASSLTTNYGYTF
TGTGCCAGCAGCCTGACAACTAACTATGGCTACACCTTC
>13|.|.|TRBJ1-1|TRBV27
CASRSDRFTEAFF
TGTGCCAGCAGGTCTGACAGGTTCACTGAAGCTTTCTTT
>13|.|.|TRBJ2-1|TRBV27
CASSLPQGNEQFF
TGTGCCAGCAGTTTACCCCAGGGCAATGAGCAGTTCTTC
>14|.|.|TRBJ1-2|TRBV7-2
CASSRDGFNYGYTF
TGTGCCAGCAGCAGGGACGGATTTAACTATGGCTACACCTTC
>12|once|.|TRBJ1-5|TRBV19
CASSLAPGPQHF
TGTGCCAGTAGTTTAGCCCCTGGGCCCCAGCATTTT
>14|.|.|TRBJ1-5|TRBV18
CASSPIKGWQPQHF
TGTGCCAGCTCACCAATCAAGGGTTGGCAGCCCCAGCATTTT
>15|.|TRBD2|TRBJ2-3|TRBV27
CASSSLAVDTDTQYF
TGTGCCAGCAGTTCCCTAGCGGTCGACACAGATACGCAGTATTTT
>13|.|TRBD2|TRBJ2-1|TRBV30
CAWSLTGGGEQFF
TGTGCCTGGAGCCTAACGGGGGGTGGTGAGCAGTTCTTC
>14|.|.|TRBJ1-5|TRBV19
CASTADRDRSPQHF
TGTGCCAGTACCGCGGACCGGGACCGTTCACCCCAGCATTTT
>12|.|.|TRBJ1-2|TRBV27
CASSSQGAGYTF
TGTGCCAGCAGTTCACAGGGTGCTGGCTACACCTTC
>14|.|.|TRBJ2-7|TRBV15
CATSRSREDYEQYF
TGTGCCACCAGCAGATCTAGGGAGGACTACGAGCAGTACTTC